The 22 T cell receptor beta chains below all came from one sample that was sequenced in a study of CD8+CD57+ T cells in acquired aplastic anemia. The study profiled TCR beta VDJ and CDR3 using genomic DNA as template. TCRdb reanalysed the reads using MiXCR and keeps one entry per CDR3 protein. The sample lists around 230,000 distinct CDR3 sequences; around 60% were seen once. The sequencing input was sorted CD4+, CD8+, or CD8+CD57+ T cells (not recorded which) from PBMCs. The source of these receptors is a human donor in good health.

The genes are TRBV19 and TRBJ1-1; D perhaps matches TRBD1 (5 bases). V was cut by 5 bases and J by 2 bases, with 9 bases left in between. Germline V gene data show CDR1 as LNHDA and CDR2 as SQIVND (reference sequence). The length of the CDR3 is 13 residues. The CDR3 protein is CASSYGTNTEAFF. The CDR3 coding sequence is TGTGCCAGTAGTTATGGGACTAACACTGAAGCTTTCTTT.

This clonotype was seen many times. The CDR3 region is CASSLDGTGYYNEQFF. The CDR3 bases are TGTGCCAGCAGCCTAGACGGGACAGGCTACTACAATGAGCAGTTCTTC. This sequence joins TRBV7-8 and TRBJ2-1, with 8 nucleotides matching TRBD1. Trimming took 5 bases from V and 3 from J; bases not matched to a gene: 9. This CDR3 has 16 residues. Germline V gives CDR1 SGHVS, CDR2 FQNEAQ.

The rearrangement joins TRBV29-1 to TRBJ1-3, with D hard to call. The CDR3 runs to 12 residues. V was trimmed by 0 bases and J by 4 bases, leaving 4 bases between them. In germline, CDR1 is SQVTM, CDR2 ANQGSEA. CDR3 protein: CSVEDNGNTIYF. CDR3 nucleotide sequence: TGCAGCGTTGAAGACAACGGAAACACCATATATTTT.

The genes are TRBV29-1 and TRBJ1-2; the D gene is possibly TRBD1 (5 bases). The CDR3 runs 12 residues. The germline V gene encodes CDR1 SQVTM and CDR2 ANQGSEA. Trimming took 8 bases from V and 8 from J, leaving 18 bases between them. DNA for the CDR3: TGCAGCATCCGGGACGGGGAGCTCGGCTACACCTTC. Translation gives CSIRDGELGYTF. The full variable domain, completed using reference TRBV29-1 and TRBJ1-2, is SAVISQKPSRDICQRGTSLTIQCQVDSQVTMMFWYRQQPGQSLTLIATANQGSEATYESGFVIDKFPISRPNLTFSTLTVSNMSPEDSSIYLCSIRDGELGYTFGSGTRLTVV.

This chain uses TRBV7-3 with TRBJ1-2, with D unclear. Germline V CDR1 and CDR2: SGHTA, FQGTGA. This CDR3 region has 12 residues. Between the trimmed V and J ends, which lost 3 bases and 8 bases, there was a span of 10 bases. The CDR3 here is CASSLNLRGYTF. CDR3 bases: TGTGCCAGCAGCTTGAATCTTCGGGGCTACACCTTC.

The V and J genes are TRBV10-3 and TRBJ2-1, with 10 nucleotides matching TRBD2. CDR1 is ENHRY, CDR2 SYGVKD, per germline. This CDR3 contains 14 residues. With V trimmed by 7 bases and J by 4 bases, 4 bases remained unmatched. CDR3 sequence: CAITASGGYNEQFF. CDR3 nucleotides: TGTGCCATCACGGCTAGCGGGGGATACAATGAGCAGTTCTTC.

The V and J genes are TRBV10-3 and TRBJ2-2; 11 positions agree with TRBD1. V lost 5 bases and J lost 8; bases outside the gene matches: 7. Germline CDR1 ENHRY, CDR2 SYGVKD. The CDR3 is made up of 15 amino acids. CDR3 nucleotide sequence: TGTGCCATCAGTACGGACAGGGGGCTCGTAGGGGAGCTGTTTTTT. It codes for CAISTDRGLVGELFF.

V usage is TRBV4-2 and J usage is TRBJ2-1; 7 bases agree with TRBD2. The CDR3 covers 14 residues. The germline CDR1 and CDR2 sequences are LGHNA and YNFKEQ. The V gene end was trimmed by 4 bases and the J gene end by 6 bases; junction bases not matched to a gene: 6. The CDR3 coding sequence is TGTGCCAGCAGCCCCCCCGGGACTACCAATGAGCAGTTCTTC. Translation: CASSPPGTTNEQFF.

This clonotype was picked up many times. The rearrangement links TRBV6-1 to TRBJ1-5; tentative D call: TRBD1 (5 bases). The CDR3 is 15 amino acids. V dropped 11 bases and J dropped 7 bases, with 24 bases sitting between them. Germline loops: CDR1 MNHNS, CDR2 SASEGT. CDR3 sequence: CAGSPDAGGSQPQHF. The CDR3 DNA reads as TGTGCCGGCTCTCCTGACGCCGGGGGGAGCCAGCCCCAGCATTTT.

There are many counts of this clonotype. This chain links TRBV6-6 with TRBJ2-1; D is unresolved. The CDR3 contains 14 residues. Trimming removed 2 bases at V and 2 bases at J, with 7 bases between. From germline, CDR1 is MNHNY and CDR2 SVGAGI (reference sequence). The CDR3 region is CASSYNGAYNEQFF. As DNA, the CDR3 is TGTGCCAGCAGTTACAATGGGGCCTACAATGAGCAGTTCTTC.

This clonotype has at least ten counts. The chain links TRBV7-9 to TRBJ2-1; the match to TRBD2 covers 13 bases. V shed 0 bases and J 7 bases; nucleotides not matched to a gene: 6. The CDR3 is 17 residues long. Germline CDR1 is SEHNR and CDR2 is FQNEAQ (reference sequence). The CDR3 spells CASSLATGLAGLNEQFF. The CDR3 DNA follows: TGTGCCAGCAGCTTAGCCACGGGACTAGCGGGGTTGAATGAGCAGTTCTTC.

This chain uses TRBV24-1 with TRBJ2-3, with 13 bases matching TRBD2. The germline V gene encodes CDR1 KGHDR and CDR2 SFDVKD. This CDR3 has 15 amino acids. The CDR3 DNA sequence: TGTGCTAGAGATGGGACTAGCGGGGACACAGATACGCAGTATTTT. This encodes CARDGTSGDTDTQYF.

CDR3 nucleotides: TGCAGCGTTGGGGGACTAGCGAACACCGGGGAGCTGTTTTTT. It translates to CSVGGLANTGELFF. V gene TRBV29-1 combines with J gene TRBJ2-2; 8 bases line up with TRBD2. CDR3 length: 14 residues. J lost 0 bases, V lost 4 bases, and 1 base had no gene match. Germline CDR1 is SQVTM and CDR2 is ANQGSEA.

This clonotype has only one observation. The junction departs from the called germline gene at one end, perhaps through a read error. Here the CDR3 reads CTSRGQGFEEQYF. The CDR3, as DNA: TGTACCAGTAGGGGCCAGGGGTTTGAAGAGCAGTACTTC. V usage is TRBV19 and J usage is TRBJ2-7, with D possibly being TRBD1 (6 bases). Germline values: CDR1 LNHDA, CDR2 SQIVND (reference sequence). The CDR3 is made up of 13 amino acids.

The rearrangement joins TRBV30 to TRBJ2-7; 10 nucleotides line up with TRBD1. V lost 0 bases and J lost 4; bases outside the gene matches: 9. From germline, CDR1 is GTSNPN and CDR2 SVGIG (reference sequence). The CDR3 is 16 amino acids. The CDR3, as DNA: TGTGCCTGGAGTGTAGGGTGGGGGACAGGGGTTTACGAGCAGTACTTC. Amino acids: CAWSVGWGTGVYEQYF.

Here the CDR3 reads CSASKLYTQYF. In DNA, the CDR3 is TGCAGTGCTAGTAAGCTATATACGCAGTATTTT. The chain is built from TRBV20-1 and TRBJ2-3, with D unresolved. Germline lookup yields CDR1 DFQATT and CDR2 SNEGSKA (reference sequence). The length of the CDR3 is 11 residues. Trimming stripped 3 bases from V and 7 bases from J, with 8 bases between.

This clonotype was found many times. The chain has TRBV4-3 and TRBJ1-1; perhaps TRBD1 as D (5 bases). In germline, CDR1 is LGHNA, CDR2 YSLEER. V lost 3 bases and J lost 2, with 10 bases in between. This CDR3 has 14 amino acids. The CDR3 coding sequence is TGCGCCAGCAGCCAGTACGGGGCAAACACTGAAGCTTTCTTT. Translated, it gives CASSQYGANTEAFF.

This clonotype has at least ten counts. The chain joins TRBV4-3 to TRBJ2-2; D gene unclear. The CDR3 sequence is 16 residues long. V gave up 0 bases and J gave up 4 bases, with 12 bases separating them. CDR1 and CDR2 (germline): LGHNA, YSLEER. The chain's CDR3 is CASSQDFAVVTGELFF. The CDR3 region has the DNA TGCGCCAGCAGCCAAGACTTCGCCGTAGTCACCGGGGAGCTGTTTTTT.

The chain uses TRBV7-2 and TRBJ1-1; 10 bases are a match to TRBD1. Looked up from germline, CDR1 is SGHTA and CDR2 is FQGNSA. The CDR3 covers 16 residues. The V gene end was trimmed by 4 bases and the J gene end by 5 bases; junction bases not matched to a gene: 10. The CDR3 reads CASSSPSGTGVTEAFF. As DNA, the CDR3 is TGTGCCAGCAGCTCTCCCTCCGGGACAGGGGTAACTGAAGCTTTCTTT.

The chain links TRBV12-3 or TRBV12-4 to TRBJ1-1, with 7 nucleotides matching TRBD1. V shed 5 bases, J shed 11 bases, and the junction held 20 bases outside the gene matches. This CDR3 contains 16 residues. This chain's CDR3 is CASSLSDRSPLTWAFF. DNA for the CDR3: TGTGCCAGCAGTCTTTCGGACAGGAGCCCGCTTACTTGGGCTTTCTTT.

This clonotype turned up a few times. The chain couples TRBV3-1 to TRBJ1-5, with D tentatively TRBD1 (5 bases). Germline V gene sequence: CDR1 LGHDT, CDR2 YNNKEL (reference sequence). V was clipped by 1 base and J by 4 bases, with 11 bases between them. This CDR3 has 15 amino acids. CDR3 nucleotide sequence: TGTGCCAGCAGCCAAGGGGGCCTGGGGAATCAGCCCCAGCATTTT. This translates into CASSQGGLGNQPQHF.

The V call is TRBV7-3, the J call TRBJ2-1, with D maybe TRBD2 (5 bases). Germline assignment: CDR1 SGHTA and CDR2 FQGTGA. This CDR3 is 13 amino acids long. V was cut by 1 base and J by 6 bases, with 7 bases left in between. The CDR3 region has the DNA TGTGCCAGCAGCTTAAGGACTCCCAATGAGCAGTTCTTC. It codes for CASSLRTPNEQFF.